The 13 T cell receptor beta chains given below trace back to one sample, sequenced in a study of regulatory T cells in long-lasting Graves disease. Described time point: newly diagnosed GD, antithyroid drugs for less than 3 months. Extracted RNA from PBMCs served as the source of the TCR library. Libraries of TCR beta came from iRepertoire HTBI primers plus Arm-PCR of CDR3 regions. TCRdb analysed the multiplex PCR reads with MiXCR anew, one entry per CDR3 protein. The data contain about 320,000 distinct CDR3 sequences, 15% to 20% of them singletons. The sequencing used peripheral blood mononuclear cells (PBMCs), collected at new diagnosis, from a patient treated with antithyroid drugs. The source is a female donor with Graves disease.

The chain employs TRBV7-9 and TRBJ2-4, with 8 bases aligning to TRBD1. Germline V gene sequence: CDR1 SEHNR, CDR2 FQNEAQ (reference sequence). The CDR3 has 14 amino acids. J lost 9 bases, V lost 5 bases, and 9 bases had no gene match. CDR3 nucleotide sequence: TGTGCCAGCAGCCCCACAGGACAGGGAACCATTCAGTACTTC. It is translated as CASSPTGQGTIQYF.

The chain combines TRBV3-1 with TRBJ2-7, with TRBD2 identical over 9 bases. After removal of 0 bases from V and 2 bases from J, the junction contained 14 bases not matched to a gene. The germline V gene encodes CDR1 LGHDT and CDR2 YNNKEL (reference sequence). This CDR3 is built from 19 residues. The CDR3, as DNA: TGTGCCAGCAGCCAAGATGTACGTGGGTCGGCGGGAGGGACCTACGAGCAGTACTTC. Residues: CASSQDVRGSAGGTYEQYF.

This clonotype was picked up many times. This rearrangement joins TRBV6-2 or TRBV6-3 to TRBJ2-2; the D gene is possibly TRBD2 (6 bases). Trimming cost V 2 bases and J 1 base, with 8 bases left between them. The CDR3 has 15 residues. Germline V gene sequence: CDR1 MNHEY, CDR2 SVGEGT. CDR3 amino acids: CASSYASENTGELFF. In DNA form, the CDR3 reads TGTGCCAGCAGTTACGCTAGCGAGAACACCGGGGAGCTGTTTTTT.

Many counts were recorded for this clonotype. One junction end does not reproduce the germline sequence, and a read error may be involved. The chain combines TRBV5-1 with TRBJ1-5; 7 bases fit TRBD1. Germline V lookup: CDR1 SGHRS, CDR2 YFSETQ. This CDR3 is 15 amino acids long. CDR3 sequence: CASSSTGAGNQPQHF. CDR3 DNA: TGTGCCAGCAGCTCCACAGGGGCTGGCAATCAGCCCCAGCATTTT. The full variable domain, completed using reference TRBV5-1 and TRBJ1-5, is KAGVTQTPRYLIKTRGQQVTLSCSPISGHRSVSWYQQTPGQGLQFLFEYFSETQRNKGNFPGRFSGRQFSNSRSEMNVSTLELGDSALYLCASSSTGAGNQPQHFGDGTRLSIL.

This clonotype showed up many times. The V gene is TRBV24-1, the J gene TRBJ2-3, with 8 positions matching TRBD2. Per germline, CDR1 KGHDR and CDR2 SFDVKD. The J segment lost 6 bases and the V segment lost 7 bases, leaving 11 bases of the junction unmatched. CDR3 length: 15 residues. This CDR3 is CATRGGGRSADTQYF. DNA for the CDR3: TGTGCCACCAGAGGCGGCGGGAGGAGTGCGGATACGCAGTATTTT.

This clonotype was seen many times. The genes are TRBV30 and TRBJ1-4; D ambiguous. In germline, CDR1 is GTSNPN, CDR2 SVGIG (reference sequence). Trimming removed 0 bases at V and 7 bases at J, with 9 bases between. The CDR3 is 13 amino acids. The CDR3 DNA is TGTGCCTGGAGTGTACTAAAGGCTGAAAAACTGTTTTTT. Protein sequence: CAWSVLKAEKLFF.

The chain recombines TRBV3-1 with TRBJ2-3, with D possibly matching TRBD2 (6 bases). This CDR3 has 20 residues. The ends were cut back, 3 bases at V and 4 bases at J, with 29 bases in the middle. Germline assignment: CDR1 LGHDT and CDR2 YNNKEL (reference sequence). CDR3 in amino acids: CASSHFALRGETTAADTQYF. The CDR3 DNA reads TGTGCCAGCAGCCATTTTGCGTTGCGGGGCGAGACAACGGCGGCAGATACGCAGTATTTT.

This clonotype appeared many times. The gene calls are TRBV6-1 and TRBJ2-7; D possibly matches TRBD1 or TRBD2 (5 bases each). From germline, CDR1 is MNHNS and CDR2 SASEGT. V was shortened by 7 bases and J by 5 bases, with 18 bases between the two germline ends. This CDR3 contains 14 residues. CDR3 in amino acids: CASNTGPTGNEQYF. CDR3 sequence (DNA): TGTGCCAGCAACACGGGACCGACGGGGAACGAGCAGTACTTC.

This clonotype came up many times. The chain combines TRBV20-1 with TRBJ2-5; 7 bases map to TRBD2. CDR3 size: 13 residues. The V and J ends lost 5 bases and 5 bases, in that order; junction bases with no gene match: 8. CDR1 DFQATT and CDR2 SNEGSKA come from the germline V gene (reference sequence). The CDR3 here is CSAAWAGVETQYF. The CDR3 DNA is TGCAGTGCTGCCTGGGCGGGAGTGGAGACCCAGTACTTC.

This clonotype was observed many times. V usage is TRBV2 and J usage is TRBJ2-3; 7 bases line up with TRBD2. Per germline, CDR1 SNHLY and CDR2 FYNNEI. CDR3 length: 17 amino acids. The V and J ends lost 7 bases and 2 bases, in that order; junction bases with no gene match: 15. The CDR3 DNA reads TGTGCCAGCACAAAGCGCCCGCTAGCGGACGTCACAGATACGCAGTATTTT. Translating gives CASTKRPLADVTDTQYF.

There are a few counts of this clonotype. An end of the junction differs from the germline gene, which may be a read error. The rearrangement uses TRBV18 and TRBJ2-7, with 7 bases lining up with TRBD2. Germline V gene sequence: CDR1 KGHSH, CDR2 LQKENI. CDR3 length: 15 residues. In DNA form, the CDR3 reads TGTGCCAGCTCACCCCTCAGCGGGGTGTCCTACGAGCGGTACTTC. This translates into CASSPLSGVSYERYF.

This clonotype was seen more than once but under ten times. V usage is TRBV29-1 and J usage is TRBJ1-1; weak D call: TRBD1 (6 bases). Germline V lookup: CDR1 SQVTM, CDR2 ANQGSEA. This CDR3 has 15 amino acids. The V end lost 5 bases, the J end lost 5 bases, and 21 bases lay between the germline ends. As DNA, the CDR3 is TGCAGCGTTTTCCCTTTTTCAGGGGCGTTTACTGAAGCTTTCTTT. Protein sequence: CSVFPFSGAFTEAFF. The entire variable domain, with the rest obtained from reference TRBV29-1 and TRBJ1-1, is as follows: SAVISQKPSRDICQRGTSLTIQCQVDSQVTMMFWYRQQPGQSLTLIATANQGSEATYESGFVIDKFPISRPNLTFSTLTVSNMSPEDSSIYLCSVFPFSGAFTEAFFGQGTRLTVV.

This clonotype was seen ten or more times. V gene TRBV11-2 combines with J gene TRBJ2-5, with D perhaps being TRBD1 or TRBD2 (5 bases each). The CDR3 sequence is 15 residues long. Germline V gives CDR1 SGHAT, CDR2 FQNNGV. Trimming left V 0 bases short and J 4 bases short, with 12 bases between. CDR3 in amino acids: CASSLDRGSSETQYF. The CDR3 DNA reads as TGTGCCAGCAGCTTAGATCGGGGCAGCTCAGAGACCCAGTACTTC.